The TCR beta chain described here comes from a study of beta chain features in type 1 diabetes. J gave up 5 bases and V 4 bases, and 8 bases lay outside the gene matches. The germline V gene has CDR1 SGHDT and CDR2 YYEEEE. The CDR3 totals 15 residues. Sequenced material consisted of expressed TCRB transcripts (all of the isolated RNA was reverse transcribed). Mean read depth for naive, central memory and regulatory T cell samples was 3 million to 4.5 million reads. The repertoire was sequenced with immunoSEQ multiplex PCR; TCRdb's copy has only in-frame clones and lacks some. The data contain around 250,000 clones, about 70% of them singletons. This clone came up once.

The chain joins TRBV5-6 to TRBJ2-7; 11 bases are shared with TRBD2. The clonotype comes from a man younger than 40 in good health. The sequenced material came from naive CD4+ T cells from blood. The CDR3 here is CASSQLAGAGDEQYF. CDR3 nucleotides: TGTGCCAGCAGCCAACTAGCGGGAGCTGGGGACGAGCAGTACTTC.